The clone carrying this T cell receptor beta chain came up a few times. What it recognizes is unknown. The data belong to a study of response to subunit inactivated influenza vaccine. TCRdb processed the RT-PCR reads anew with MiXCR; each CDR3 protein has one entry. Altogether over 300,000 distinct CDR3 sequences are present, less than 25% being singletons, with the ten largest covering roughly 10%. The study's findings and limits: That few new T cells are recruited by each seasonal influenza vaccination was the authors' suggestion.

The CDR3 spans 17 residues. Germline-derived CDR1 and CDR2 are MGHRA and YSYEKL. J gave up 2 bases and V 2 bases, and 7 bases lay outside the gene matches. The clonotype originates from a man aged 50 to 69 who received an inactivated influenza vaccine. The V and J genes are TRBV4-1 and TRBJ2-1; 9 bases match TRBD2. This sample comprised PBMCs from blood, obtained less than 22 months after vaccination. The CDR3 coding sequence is TGCGCCAGCAGCCAAACCTCGGGACTAGCAGCCTACAATGAGCAGTTCTTC. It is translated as CASSQTSGLAAYNEQFF.